This TCR beta chain derives from a study of cytomegalovirus exposure and HLA in healthy donors. Study details: A data release that came early held 80 million or so unique TCRs from HLA-typed donors.

Trimming removed 0 bases from V and 2 bases from J; junction bases left unmatched: 8. CDR3 length equals 17 residues. From germline, CDR1 is SGHDN and CDR2 FVKESK. Researchers ran the PCR with 60 Vbeta and 13 Jbeta primers. Produced via immunoSEQ multiplex PCR; TCRdb's table is partial and in-frame only. The data contain 120,000 or so clones, 65% to 85% of them seen just once; the ten biggest clones take up 3.5% to 4.5%. The specimen sequenced was PBMCs. V and J are TRBV14 and TRBJ2-7; TRBD2 agrees at 9 bases. The clonotype was recovered from a man between 18 and 29 years old in good health and CMV-seropositive. In nucleotides, the CDR3 is TGTGCCAGCAGCCAAGACAGAACGCGGACTAGCGCCTACGAGCAGTACTTC. The encoded protein is CASSQDRTRTSAYEQYF.